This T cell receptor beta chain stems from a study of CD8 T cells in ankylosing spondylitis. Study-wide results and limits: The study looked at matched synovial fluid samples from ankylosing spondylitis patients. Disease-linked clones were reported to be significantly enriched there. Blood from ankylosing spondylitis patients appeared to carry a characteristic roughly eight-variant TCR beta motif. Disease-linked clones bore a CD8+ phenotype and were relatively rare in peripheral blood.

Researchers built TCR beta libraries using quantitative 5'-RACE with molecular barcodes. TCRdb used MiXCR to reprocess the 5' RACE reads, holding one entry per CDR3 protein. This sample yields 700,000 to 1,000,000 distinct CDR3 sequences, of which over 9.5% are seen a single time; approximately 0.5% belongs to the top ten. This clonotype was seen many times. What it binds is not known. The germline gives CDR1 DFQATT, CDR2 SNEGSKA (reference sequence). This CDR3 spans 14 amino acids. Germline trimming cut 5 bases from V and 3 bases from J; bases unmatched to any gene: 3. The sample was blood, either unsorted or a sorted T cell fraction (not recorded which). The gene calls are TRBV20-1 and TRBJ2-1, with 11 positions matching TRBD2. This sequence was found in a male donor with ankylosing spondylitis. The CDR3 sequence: CSASSGGIYNEQFF. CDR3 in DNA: TGCAGTGCTTCTAGCGGGGGGATCTACAATGAGCAGTTCTTC.